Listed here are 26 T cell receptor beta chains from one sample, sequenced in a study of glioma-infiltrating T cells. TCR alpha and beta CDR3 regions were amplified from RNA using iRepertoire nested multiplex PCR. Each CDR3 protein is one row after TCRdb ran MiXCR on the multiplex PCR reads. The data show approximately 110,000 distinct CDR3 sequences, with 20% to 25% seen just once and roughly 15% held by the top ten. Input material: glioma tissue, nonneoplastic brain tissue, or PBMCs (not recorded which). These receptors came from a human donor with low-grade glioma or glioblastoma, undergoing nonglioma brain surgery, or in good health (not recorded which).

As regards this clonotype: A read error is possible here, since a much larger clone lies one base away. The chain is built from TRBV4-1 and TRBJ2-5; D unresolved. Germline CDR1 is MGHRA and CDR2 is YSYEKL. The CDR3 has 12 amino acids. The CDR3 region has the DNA TGCGCCGGCAGCCAAGATTTGGAGACCCAGTACTTC. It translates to CAGSQDLETQYF.

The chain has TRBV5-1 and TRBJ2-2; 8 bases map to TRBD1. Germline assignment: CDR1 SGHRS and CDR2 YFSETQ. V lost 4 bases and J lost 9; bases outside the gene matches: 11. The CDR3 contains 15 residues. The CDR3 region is CASSKDRADPWELFF. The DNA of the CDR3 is TGCGCCAGCAGCAAGGACAGGGCAGACCCCTGGGAGCTGTTTTTT.

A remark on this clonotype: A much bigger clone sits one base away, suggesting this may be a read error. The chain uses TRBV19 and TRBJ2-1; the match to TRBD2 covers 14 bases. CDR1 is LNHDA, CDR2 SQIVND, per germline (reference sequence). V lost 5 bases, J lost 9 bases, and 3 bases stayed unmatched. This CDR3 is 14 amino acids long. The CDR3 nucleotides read TGTGCCAGTAGTCGACTAGCGGGAGGGAGTGAGCAGTTCTTC. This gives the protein CASSRLAGGSEQFF. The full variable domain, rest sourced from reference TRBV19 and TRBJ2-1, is DGGITQSPKYLFRKEGQNVTLSCEQNLNHDAMYWYRQDPGQGLRLIYYSQIVNDFQKGDIAEGYSVSREKKESFPLTVTSAQKNPTAFYLCASSRLAGGSEQFFGPGTRLTVL.

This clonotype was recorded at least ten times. CDR3 loop: CSARKTGTATDTQYF. The CDR3 nucleotides read TGCAGTGCTAGAAAAACCGGGACAGCAACAGATACGCAGTATTTT. V gene TRBV20-1 combines with J gene TRBJ2-3; 7 bases match TRBD1. This CDR3 spans 15 amino acids. Unmatched junction bases numbered 8, after V lost 2 bases and J lost 3 bases. The germline V gene has CDR1 DFQATT and CDR2 SNEGSKA (reference sequence).

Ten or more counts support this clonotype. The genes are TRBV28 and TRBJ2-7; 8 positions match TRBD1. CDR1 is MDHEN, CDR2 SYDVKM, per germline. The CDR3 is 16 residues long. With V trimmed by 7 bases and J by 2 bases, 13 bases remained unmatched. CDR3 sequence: CASTSFPGGPTYEQYF. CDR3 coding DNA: TGTGCCAGCACCTCCTTTCCAGGGGGCCCAACCTACGAGCAGTACTTC.

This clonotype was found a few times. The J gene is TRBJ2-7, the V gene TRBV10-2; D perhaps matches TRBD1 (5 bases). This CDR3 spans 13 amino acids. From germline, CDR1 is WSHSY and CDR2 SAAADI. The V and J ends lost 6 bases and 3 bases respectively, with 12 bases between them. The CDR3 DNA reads TGCGCCAGCAGGGGGCAGGGCGTCTACGAGCAGTACTTC. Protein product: CASRGQGVYEQYF.

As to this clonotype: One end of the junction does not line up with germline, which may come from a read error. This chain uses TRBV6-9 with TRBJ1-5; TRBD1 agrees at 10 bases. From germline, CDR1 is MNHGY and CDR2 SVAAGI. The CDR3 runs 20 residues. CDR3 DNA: TGTGCCAGCAGTTACTTAGGGACAGGGGTTTCCTTATATAGCAATAAGCCCGAGCATTTT. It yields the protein CASSYLGTGVSLYSNKPEHF.

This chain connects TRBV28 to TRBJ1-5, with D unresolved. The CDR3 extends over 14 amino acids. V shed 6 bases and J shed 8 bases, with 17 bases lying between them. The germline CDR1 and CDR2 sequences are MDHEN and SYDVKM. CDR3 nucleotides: TGTGCCAGCAGCCACATCTGGGAGGGTAAGCCCCAGCATTTT. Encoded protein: CASSHIWEGKPQHF.

CDR3 in DNA: TGTGCCAGCAGCTTTACTAATGAAAAACTGTTTTTT. Protein: CASSFTNEKLFF. This chain joins TRBV11-2 and TRBJ1-4; no definite D call. Trimming pared 3 bases from V and 2 bases from J, leaving 1 base between. Germline V CDR1 and CDR2: SGHAT, FQNNGV. This CDR3 has 12 residues.

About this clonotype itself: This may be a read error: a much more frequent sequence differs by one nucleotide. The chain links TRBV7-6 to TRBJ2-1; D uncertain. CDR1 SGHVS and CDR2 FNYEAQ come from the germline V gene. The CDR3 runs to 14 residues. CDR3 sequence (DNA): TGTGCCGGCAGCCCCTTGGGTGGGAACAATGAGCAGTTCTTC. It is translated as CAGSPLGGNNEQFF.

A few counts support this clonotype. CDR3: CASSWTGDFYGYTF. Here the CDR3 DNA reads TGCGCCAGCAGCTGGACAGGGGATTTCTATGGCTACACCTTC. This chain links TRBV5-1 with TRBJ1-2; TRBD1 agrees at 9 bases. The CDR3 loop spans 14 amino acids. The germline V gene encodes CDR1 SGHRS and CDR2 YFSETQ. V dropped 3 bases and J dropped 4; count of bases not matched to a gene: 4.

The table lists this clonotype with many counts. The CDR3 region has the DNA TGTGCCAGCAGCCGGGGGAGGCAAGAGACCCAGTACTTC. Its translation: CASSRGRQETQYF. The chain employs TRBV5-6 and TRBJ2-5; tentatively, D is TRBD2 (6 bases). CDR1 is SGHDT and CDR2 is YYEEEE in the germline V gene. Trimming removed 4 bases at V and 2 bases at J, with 9 bases between. The CDR3 length is 13 residues.

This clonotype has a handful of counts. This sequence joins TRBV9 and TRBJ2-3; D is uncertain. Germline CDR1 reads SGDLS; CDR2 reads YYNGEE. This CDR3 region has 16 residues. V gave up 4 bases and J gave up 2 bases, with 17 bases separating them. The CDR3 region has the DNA TGTGCCAGCAGCCTTACCTTGCGGCCCGACACAGATACGCAGTATTTT. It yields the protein CASSLTLRPDTDTQYF.

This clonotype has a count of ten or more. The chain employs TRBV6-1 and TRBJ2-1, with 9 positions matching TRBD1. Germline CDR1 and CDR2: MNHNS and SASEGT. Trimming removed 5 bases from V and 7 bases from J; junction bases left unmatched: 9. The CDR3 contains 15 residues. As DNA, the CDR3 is TGTGCCAGCAGTTCCTGGGGGACAGGGTCAAATGAGCAGTTCTTC. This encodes CASSSWGTGSNEQFF.

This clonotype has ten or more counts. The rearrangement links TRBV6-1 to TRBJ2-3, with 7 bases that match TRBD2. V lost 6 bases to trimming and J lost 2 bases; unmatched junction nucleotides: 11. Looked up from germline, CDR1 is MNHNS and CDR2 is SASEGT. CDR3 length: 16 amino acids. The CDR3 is CASSLPPGRTTDTQYF. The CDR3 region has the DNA TGTGCCAGCAGCCTACCCCCCGGGAGGACCACAGATACGCAGTATTTT.

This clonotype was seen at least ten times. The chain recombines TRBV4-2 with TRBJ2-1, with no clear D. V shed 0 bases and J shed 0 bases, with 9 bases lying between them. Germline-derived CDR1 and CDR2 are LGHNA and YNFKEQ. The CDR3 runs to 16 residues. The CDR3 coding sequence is TGTGCCAGCAGCCAAGATGCAGGAAGCTCCTACAATGAGCAGTTCTTC. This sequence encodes CASSQDAGSSYNEQFF.

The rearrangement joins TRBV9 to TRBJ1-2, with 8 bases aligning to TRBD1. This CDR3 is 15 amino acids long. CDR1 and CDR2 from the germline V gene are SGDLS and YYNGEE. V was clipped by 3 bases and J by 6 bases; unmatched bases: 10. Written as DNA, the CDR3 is TGTGCCAGCAGCGCGCGCCGAACAGGGGGAGATGGCTACACCTTC. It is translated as CASSARRTGGDGYTF.

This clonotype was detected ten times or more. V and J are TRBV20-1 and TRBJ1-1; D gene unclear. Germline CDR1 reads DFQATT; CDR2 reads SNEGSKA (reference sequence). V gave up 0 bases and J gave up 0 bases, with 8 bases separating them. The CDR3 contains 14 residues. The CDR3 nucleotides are TGCAGTGCTAGAGACAGGTTTATGAACACTGAAGCTTTCTTT. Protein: CSARDRFMNTEAFF.

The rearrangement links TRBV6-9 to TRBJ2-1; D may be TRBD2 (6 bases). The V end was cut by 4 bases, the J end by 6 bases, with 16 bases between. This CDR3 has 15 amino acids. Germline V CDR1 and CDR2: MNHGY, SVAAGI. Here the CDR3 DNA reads TGTGCCAGCAGTTCCGAGACTATCGGGAGCAATGAGCAGTTCTTC. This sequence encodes CASSSETIGSNEQFF.

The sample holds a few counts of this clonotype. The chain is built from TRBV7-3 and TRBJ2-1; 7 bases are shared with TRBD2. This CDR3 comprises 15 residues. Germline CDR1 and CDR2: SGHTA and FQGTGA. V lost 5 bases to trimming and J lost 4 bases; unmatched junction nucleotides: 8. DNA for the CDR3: TGTGCCAGCAGCCCTCTGGGAGGGAGGTACAATGAGCAGTTCTTC. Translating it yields CASSPLGGRYNEQFF.

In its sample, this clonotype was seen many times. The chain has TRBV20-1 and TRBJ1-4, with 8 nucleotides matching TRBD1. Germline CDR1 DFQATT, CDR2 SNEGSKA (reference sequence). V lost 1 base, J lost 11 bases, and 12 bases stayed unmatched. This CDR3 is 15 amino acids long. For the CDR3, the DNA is TGCAGTGCTAGAGGTCCGGGACAGGCATTGGGGAAACTGTTTTTT. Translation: CSARGPGQALGKLFF.

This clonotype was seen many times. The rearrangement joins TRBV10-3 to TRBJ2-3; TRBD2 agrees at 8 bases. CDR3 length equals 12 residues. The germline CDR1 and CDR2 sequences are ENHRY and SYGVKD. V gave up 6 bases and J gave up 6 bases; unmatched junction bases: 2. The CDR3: CAIRGLEDTQYF. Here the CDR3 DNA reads TGTGCCATCAGGGGACTAGAGGATACGCAGTATTTT.

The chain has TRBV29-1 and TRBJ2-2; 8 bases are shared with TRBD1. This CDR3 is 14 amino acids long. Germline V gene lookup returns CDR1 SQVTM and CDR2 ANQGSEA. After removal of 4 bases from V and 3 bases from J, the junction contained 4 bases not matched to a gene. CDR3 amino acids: CSVVPTGDTGELFF. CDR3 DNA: TGCAGCGTTGTCCCGACAGGGGACACCGGGGAGCTGTTTTTT.

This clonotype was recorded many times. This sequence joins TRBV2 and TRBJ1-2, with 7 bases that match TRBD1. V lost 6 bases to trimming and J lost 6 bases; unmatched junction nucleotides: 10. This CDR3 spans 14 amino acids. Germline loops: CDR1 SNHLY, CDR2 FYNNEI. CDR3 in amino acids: CASSIRQGVDGYTF. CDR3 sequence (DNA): TGTGCCAGCAGCATAAGACAGGGTGTTGATGGCTACACCTTC.

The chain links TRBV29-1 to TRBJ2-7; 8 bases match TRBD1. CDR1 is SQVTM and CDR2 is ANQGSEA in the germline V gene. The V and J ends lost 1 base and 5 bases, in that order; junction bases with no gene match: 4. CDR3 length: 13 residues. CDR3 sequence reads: CSVEGDRGDEQYF. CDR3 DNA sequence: TGCAGCGTTGAAGGTGACAGGGGAGACGAGCAGTACTTC.

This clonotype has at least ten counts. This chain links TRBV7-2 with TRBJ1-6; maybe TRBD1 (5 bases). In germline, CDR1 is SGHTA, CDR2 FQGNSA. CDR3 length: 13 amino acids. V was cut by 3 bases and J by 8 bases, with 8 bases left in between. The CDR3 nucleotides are TGTGCCAGCAGCTTTACGACAGATTCACCCCTCCACTTT. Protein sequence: CASSFTTDSPLHF.